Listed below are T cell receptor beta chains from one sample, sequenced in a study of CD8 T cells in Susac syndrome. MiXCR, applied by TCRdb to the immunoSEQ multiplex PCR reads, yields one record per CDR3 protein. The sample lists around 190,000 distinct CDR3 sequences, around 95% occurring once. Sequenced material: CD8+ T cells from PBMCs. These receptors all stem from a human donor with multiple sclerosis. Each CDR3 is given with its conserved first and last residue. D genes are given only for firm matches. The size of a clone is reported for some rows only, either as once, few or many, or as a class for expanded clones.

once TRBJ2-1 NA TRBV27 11 TGTGCCAGCCATCGAGGCGGCGAGCAGTTCTTC CASHRGGEQFF
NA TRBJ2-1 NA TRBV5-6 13 TGTGCCAGCAGCACCCCCCCAAACGGGGACCCGTTCTTC CASSTPPNGDPFF
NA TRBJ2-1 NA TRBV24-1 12 TGTGCCACCAGAGGAGTCGGAGATGAGCAGTTCTTC CATRGVGDEQFF
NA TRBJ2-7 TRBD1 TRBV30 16 TGTGCCTGGAGTGTACGAGGACAGGGGAAATCCTACGAGCAGTACTTC CAWSVRGQGKSYEQYF
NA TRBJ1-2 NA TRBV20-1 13 TGCAGTGCCACCCCGGGACACGTCTATGGCTACACCTTC CSATPGHVYGYTF
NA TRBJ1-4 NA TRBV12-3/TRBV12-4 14 TGTGCCAGCAGGCGCGCCGGGGATGGTGAAAAACTGTTTTTT CASRRAGDGEKLFF
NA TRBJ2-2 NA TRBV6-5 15 TGTGCCAGCAGTGCGGCCTCCGGGGACACCGGGGAGCTGTTTTTT CASSAASGDTGELFF
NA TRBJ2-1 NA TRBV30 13 TGTGCCTGGACGCCTCCCCCCTACAATGAGCAGTTCTTC CAWTPPPYNEQFF
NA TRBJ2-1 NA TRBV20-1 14 TGCAGTGCCTCTAGACTCCGCGTCTGGACTGAGCAGTTCTTC CSASRLRVWTEQFF
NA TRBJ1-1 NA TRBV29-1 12 TGCAGCGGCTTAACCTCGGGGGCTGAAGCTTTCTTT CSGLTSGAEAFF
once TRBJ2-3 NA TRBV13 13 TGTGCCAGCAGATTAGACAACACAGATACGCAGTATTTT CASRLDNTDTQYF
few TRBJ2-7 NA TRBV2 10 TGTGCCAGCAGTGATTACGAGCAGTACTTC CASSDYEQYF
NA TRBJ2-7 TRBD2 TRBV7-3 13 TGTGCCAGCGGACTAGGGAAAGACTACGAGCAGTACTTC CASGLGKDYEQYF
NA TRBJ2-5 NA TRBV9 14 TGTGCCAGCAGCGAAACGGGCAGACAAGAGACCCAGTACTTC CASSETGRQETQYF
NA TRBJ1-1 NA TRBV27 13 TGTGCCAGCGGGAAGGCGGGAGGGACTGAAGCTTTCTTT CASGKAGGTEAFF
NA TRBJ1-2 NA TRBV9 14 TGTGCCAGCAGCGTAGCACCGGAAGGCTATGGCTACACCTTC CASSVAPEGYGYTF
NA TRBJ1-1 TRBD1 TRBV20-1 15 TGCAGTGCTGCCCTACCACAGGGGACGAACACTGAAGCTTTCTTT CSAALPQGTNTEAFF
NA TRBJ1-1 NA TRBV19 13 TGTGCCAGTAGTGGAACAACGAACACTGAAGCTTTCTTT CASSGTTNTEAFF
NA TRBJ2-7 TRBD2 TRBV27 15 TGTGCCAGCAGAACGGGAGGGGGGCTCGCGTACGAGCAGTACTTC CASRTGGGLAYEQYF
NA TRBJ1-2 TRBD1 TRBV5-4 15 TGTGCCAGCAGCTTGGGGGACAGTAATTACTATGGCTACACCTTC CASSLGDSNYYGYTF
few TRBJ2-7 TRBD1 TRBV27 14 TGTGCCAGCAGTTTATGGCAGGGGGCATACGAGCAGTACTTC CASSLWQGAYEQYF
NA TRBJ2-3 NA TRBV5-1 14 TGCGCCAGCAGCTTGGTCTTCGGGTCAGATACGCAGTATTTT CASSLVFGSDTQYF
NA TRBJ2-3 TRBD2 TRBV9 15 TGTGCCAGCAGCCCACCGGGACTAGCGTCAGATACGCAGTATTTT CASSPPGLASDTQYF